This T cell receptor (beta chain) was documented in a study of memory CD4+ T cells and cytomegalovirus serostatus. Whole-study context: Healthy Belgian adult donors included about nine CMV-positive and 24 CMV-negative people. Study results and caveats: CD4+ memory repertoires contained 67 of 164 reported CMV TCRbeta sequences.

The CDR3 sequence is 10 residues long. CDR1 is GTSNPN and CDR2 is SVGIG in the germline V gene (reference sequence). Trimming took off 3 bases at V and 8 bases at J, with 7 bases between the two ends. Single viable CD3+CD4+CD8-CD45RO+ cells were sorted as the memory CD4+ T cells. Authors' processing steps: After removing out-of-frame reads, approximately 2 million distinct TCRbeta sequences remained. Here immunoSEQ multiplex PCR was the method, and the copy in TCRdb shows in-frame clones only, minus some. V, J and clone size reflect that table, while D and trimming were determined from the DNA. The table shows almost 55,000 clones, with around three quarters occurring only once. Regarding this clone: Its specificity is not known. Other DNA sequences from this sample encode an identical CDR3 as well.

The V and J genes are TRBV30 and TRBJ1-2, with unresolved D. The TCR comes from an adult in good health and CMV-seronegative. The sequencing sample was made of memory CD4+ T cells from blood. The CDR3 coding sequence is TGTGCCTGGAGGAGAGGGGGCTACACCTTC. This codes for CAWRRGGYTF.